This paragraph covers one T cell receptor (beta chain) sequence. Germline is not matched at one junction end, which may reflect a read error. This CDR3 comprises 17 residues. Germline V gene data show CDR1 as LGHDT and CDR2 as YNNKEL (reference sequence). The TCR library protocol attached unique molecular identifiers to the individual cDNA molecules. TCRdb processed the 5' RACE reads anew with MiXCR; each CDR3 protein has one entry. Among about 71,000 distinct CDR3 sequences listed, approximately 13% were seen once. This sample was included in a study of early T cells in non-severe SARS-CoV-2 infection. On the study more broadly: The chains were unpaired, and the sequenced material was bulk RNA from unsorted whole blood.

The chain joins TRBV3-1 to TRBJ2-2, with a possible D match to TRBD2 (5 bases). This specimen was whole blood, taken at baseline. The TCR was taken from an adult who was a healthcare worker with PCR-confirmed SARS-CoV-2 infection or an uninfected control (not recorded which). The DNA of the CDR3 is TGTGCTAGCAGCCAAGATCTCGGGATGGTGGGCACCGGGGAGCTGTTTTTT. It yields the protein CASSQDLGMVGTGELFF.